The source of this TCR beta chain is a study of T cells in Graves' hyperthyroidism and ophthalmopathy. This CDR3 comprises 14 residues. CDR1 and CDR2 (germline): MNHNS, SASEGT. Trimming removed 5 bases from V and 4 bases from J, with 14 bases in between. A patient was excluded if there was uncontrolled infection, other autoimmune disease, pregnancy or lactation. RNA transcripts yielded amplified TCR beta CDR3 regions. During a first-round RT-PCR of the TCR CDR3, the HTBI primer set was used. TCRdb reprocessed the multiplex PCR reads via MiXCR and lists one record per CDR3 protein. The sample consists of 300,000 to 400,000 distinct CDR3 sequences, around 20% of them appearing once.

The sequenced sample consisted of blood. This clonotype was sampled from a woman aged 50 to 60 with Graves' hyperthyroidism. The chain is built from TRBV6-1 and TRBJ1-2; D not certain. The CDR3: CASSNFKEGYGYTF. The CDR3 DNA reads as TGTGCCAGCAGTAACTTTAAGGAAGGCTATGGCTACACCTTC.